The 14 T cell receptor beta chains presented below share a single source sample, sequenced in a study of T cell clonality in common variable immunodeficiency. Study results and limitations: Fewer deletions and N-nucleotide insertions were reportedly seen in common variable immunodeficiency TCR beta sequences.

Antigen specificity for these receptors is unknown. The repertoire was sequenced with immunoSEQ multiplex PCR; TCRdb's copy has only in-frame clones and lacks some. The record shows approximately 17,000 clones for this sample, with no singletons present. Source material: peripheral blood mononuclear cells. These receptors were collected from a human donor with common variable immunodeficiency.

A word on this clone: The read ends 3 residues before the CDR3 terminus; that terminus is restored from the germline J gene. The chain is built from TRBV18 and TRBJ2-7, with TRBD2 as a possible D gene (5 bases). The germline V gene encodes CDR1 KGHSH and CDR2 LQKENI. The CDR3 is 15 amino acids. With 4 bases removed from V and 5 bases from J, the gap between germline ends came to 18 bases. CDR3 protein: CASSLLTKSADEQYF. The part of the CDR3 DNA that was read is TGTGCCAGCTCACTTTTGACTAAGTCGGCCGACGAG.

This clone was recorded at least ten times. The sequenced fragment ends 3 residues before the CDR3 boundary, so the rest is inferred from the germline J gene. The J gene is TRBJ1-2, the V gene TRBV20-1; 12 nucleotides align to TRBD1. Germline V gene data show CDR1 as DFQATT and CDR2 as SNEGSKA (reference sequence). Trimming at V came to 2 bases and at J to 6 bases, leaving 10 bases not matched to a gene. CDR3 size: 16 residues. The sequenced part of the CDR3 DNA is TGCAGTGCTAGATCGCCGGGACAGGGGGCGTTGGATGGC. Translation gives CSARSPGQGALDG. The full CDR3 reads CSARSPGQGALDGYTF.

Of note for this clone: The read halts 3 residues ahead of the CDR3 end, with the missing end drawn from the germline J gene. This chain connects TRBV2 to TRBJ1-6; perhaps TRBD1 as D (6 bases). CDR3 size: 12 residues. Germline values: CDR1 SNHLY, CDR2 FYNNEI. V gave up 6 bases and J gave up 10 bases, with 10 bases separating them. The DNA read from the CDR3 is TGTGCCAGCAGACAGGGACCCTCACCC. This gives the protein CASRQGPSP. The complete CDR3 sequence is CASRQGPSPLHF.

As for this clone: The read ends 3 residues shy of where the CDR3 ends; the end is completed using the germline J gene. The V and J genes are TRBV7-2 and TRBJ1-6, with no clear D. Germline V gives CDR1 SGHTA, CDR2 FQGNSA. This CDR3 is built from 12 residues. Between the trimmed V and J ends, which lost 5 bases and 6 bases, there was a span of 5 bases. Incomplete CDR3 DNA: TGTGCCAGCAGCCCCATTAATTCACCC. It is translated as CASSPINSP. The whole CDR3 is CASSPINSPLHF.

Of note for this clone: Coverage ceases 3 residues before the CDR3 finishes, and the germline J gene fills in the end. V usage is TRBV19 and J usage is TRBJ1-2; D possibly corresponds to TRBD1 (6 bases). Germline V gene lookup returns CDR1 LNHDA and CDR2 SQIVND (reference sequence). The CDR3 loop spans 14 amino acids. Trimming cost V 0 bases and J 4 bases, with 9 bases left between them. The CDR3 region is CASSIDNRAYGYTF. The DNA read from the CDR3 is TGTGCCAGTAGTATAGATAACAGGGCCTATGGC.

Comments on this clone: The read ends 3 residues early relative to the CDR3; the germline J gene fills the gap. The V and J genes are TRBV2 and TRBJ1-4, with 11 positions matching TRBD1. This CDR3 has 15 residues. V was clipped by 4 bases and J by 7 bases; unmatched bases: 5. CDR1 and CDR2 from the germline V gene are SNHLY and FYNNEI. The DNA read from the CDR3 is TGTGCCAGCAGTGGTAGGACAGGGGGCATTGAAAAA. The encoded protein is CASSGRTGGIEK. The whole CDR3 sequence is CASSGRTGGIEKLFF.

This clone has ten or more counts. The read gets to within 3 residues of the CDR3 end, and the germline J gene fills in the rest. V usage is TRBV15 and J usage is TRBJ2-5; D perhaps matches TRBD1 (5 bases). Germline V CDR1 and CDR2: LNHNV, YYDKDF (reference sequence). CDR3 size: 16 residues. The V and J ends lost 0 bases and 0 bases respectively, with 11 bases between them. The CDR3 loop reads CATSRDPQGYQETQYF. CDR3 bases read: TGTGCCACCAGCAGAGACCCGCAGGGTTACCAAGAGACC.

Concerning this clone itself: The CDR3 end lies 3 residues beyond the end of the read and is filled in from the germline J gene. The chain is built from TRBV18 and TRBJ1-1; D is unresolved. Germline V gene data show CDR1 as KGHSH and CDR2 as LQKENI. The CDR3 runs 13 residues. The V and J ends lost 3 bases and 3 bases respectively, with 8 bases between them. The CDR3 region is CASSPTRDTEAFF. Incomplete CDR3 DNA: TGTGCCAGCTCACCTACACGAGACACTGAA.

Concerning this clone: The sequence runs out 3 residues before the end of the CDR3; the remainder is reconstructed from the germline J gene. The gene calls are TRBV6-4 and TRBJ2-1; 11 nucleotides match TRBD2. Germline values: CDR1 MRHNA, CDR2 SNTAGT. With 2 bases clipped from V and 5 bases from J, the junction kept 2 bases outside the gene matches. The CDR3 sequence is 15 residues long. The CDR3 sequence is CASSDGTSGNNEQFF. Incomplete CDR3 DNA: TGTGCCAGCAGTGACGGGACTAGCGGTAACAATGAG.

CDR3 residues: CSARDPSGQGPSSGPQHF. CDR3 DNA, as far as it was read: TGCAGTGCTAGAGACCCGAGCGGGCAGGGTCCATCATCGGGGCCC. This chain links TRBV20-1 with TRBJ1-5; tentative D call: TRBD1 (5 bases). Read data end 3 residues before the CDR3 end; the end is taken from the germline J gene. The CDR3 consists of 18 residues. The germline gives CDR1 DFQATT, CDR2 SNEGSKA (reference sequence). With 0 bases removed from V and 9 bases from J, the gap between germline ends came to 27 bases.

With regard to this clone: The read gets to within 3 residues of the CDR3 end, and the germline J gene fills in the rest. The chain combines TRBV2 with TRBJ1-2, with no clear D. CDR1 is SNHLY and CDR2 is FYNNEI in the germline V gene. This CDR3 is 11 amino acids long. The CDR3 DNA, read in part, is TGTGCCAGCAGTCCCGAGCGTAGC. Amino acids: CASSPERS. In full, the CDR3 is CASSPERSYTF. Filled out from reference TRBV2 and TRBJ1-2, the complete variable domain reads EPEVTQTPSHQVTQMGQEVILRCVPISNHLYFYWYRQILGQKVEFLVSFYNNEISEKSEIFDDQFSVERPDGSNFTLKIRSTKLEDSAMYFCASSPERSYTFGSGTRLTVV.

This clone was observed at least ten times. CDR3: CASSPKIGDYQPQHF. The CDR3 DNA, read in part, is TGTGCCAGCAGCCCCAAGATCGGGGATTATCAGCCC. The chain employs TRBV7-2 and TRBJ1-5; D uncertain. The read falls 3 residues short of the CDR3 end, and the missing part is taken from the germline J gene. Trimming cost V 5 bases and J 5 bases, with 16 bases left between them. Germline loops: CDR1 SGHTA, CDR2 FQGNSA. The CDR3 runs 15 residues.

About this clone itself: Read data end 3 residues before the CDR3 end; the end is taken from the germline J gene. The chain joins TRBV20-1 to TRBJ2-3, with TRBD1 identical over 8 bases. This CDR3 contains 14 residues. Germline lookup yields CDR1 DFQATT and CDR2 SNEGSKA (reference sequence). Trimming removed 6 bases from V and 6 bases from J; junction bases left unmatched: 11. The CDR3: CSARRQGPFDTQYF. The CDR3 DNA, read in part, is TGCAGTGCCCGAAGACAGGGGCCCTTCGATACG.

This clone was seen a few times. CDR3 bases read: TGCGCCAGCAGCCCTCGACTGGGAGGGGACAATGAG. This translates into CASSPRLGGDNE. The whole CDR3 sequence is CASSPRLGGDNEQFF. The chain employs TRBV5-1 and TRBJ2-1; 7 bases are a match to TRBD2. The CDR3 extends 3 residues past the end of the read, so its final part is completed from the germline J gene. J lost 5 bases, V lost 4 bases, and 9 bases had no gene match. CDR3 length: 15 residues. Germline V gene sequence: CDR1 SGHRS, CDR2 YFSETQ.